The 6 T cell receptor beta chains presented below share a single source sample, sequenced in a study of post-analysis software for immune sequencing data. Study-wide results and caveats: Relative to controls, patients had 4 or 5 TRBV segments at higher frequency, with TRBV5-6, TRBV5-1 and TRBV20-1 among these.

Unique-molecular-identifier-tagged TCR beta cDNA libraries were used. In TCRdb, the PCR reads were re-called with MiXCR into one record per CDR3 protein. The table includes some 800,000 distinct CDR3 sequences, approximately 44% detected once. Which antigens these TCRs recognize remains unknown. Sequencing was done on a sample of blood. These receptors were taken from a girl between 5 and 17 years old with multiple sclerosis.

The CDR3 DNA reads as TGCAGTGCTAGAGATCACGATCGGGAGGCGGATGAGCAGTACTTC. Protein: CSARDHDREADEQYF. The gene calls are TRBV20-1 and TRBJ2-7; 7 bases agree with TRBD2. The CDR3 covers 15 residues. CDR1 and CDR2 (germline): DFQATT, SNEGSKA (reference sequence). The trim removed 0 bases at V and 7 bases at J, leaving 12 bases unmatched.

V is TRBV12-3 or TRBV12-4 and J is TRBJ2-1; D might be TRBD2 (5 bases). The CDR3 contains 17 residues. V shed 2 bases and J shed 0 bases, with 14 bases lying between them. The CDR3 spells CASSLLHSVSSYNEQFF. Written as DNA, the CDR3 is TGTGCCAGCAGTTTACTCCATAGCGTCAGCTCCTACAATGAGCAGTTCTTC.

The chain carries TRBV29-1 and TRBJ2-5; 8 nucleotides line up with TRBD1. This CDR3 comprises 14 residues. Losses at the gene ends were 7 bases for V and 4 bases for J; bases not matched to a gene: 11. CDR1 and CDR2 (germline): SQVTM, ANQGSEA. The CDR3 DNA is TGCAGCGGACGGTGGCAGGGGGCTAGAGAGACCCAGTACTTC. Encoded protein: CSGRWQGARETQYF.

This clonotype was detected only a few times. The chain is built from TRBV4-1 and TRBJ1-4; D is possibly TRBD1 (5 bases). The germline V gene encodes CDR1 MGHRA and CDR2 YSYEKL. The germline V and J ends were trimmed by 1 base and 6 bases, with 9 bases remaining between them. This CDR3 is 14 amino acids long. The CDR3 sequence is CASSQGPGDEKLFF. DNA for the CDR3: TGCGCCAGCAGCCAAGGGCCGGGGGATGAAAAACTGTTTTTT.

Turning to this clonotype: No conserved phenylalanine or tryptophan ends this CDR3, so it is likely a read error. The V gene is TRBV12-3 or TRBV12-4, the J gene TRBJ2-6; D ambiguous. V was pared by 3 bases and J by 0 bases, with 9 bases between. This CDR3 has 16 residues. The CDR3 DNA reads as TGTGCCAGCAGTTTCGGAATGAGCTCTGGGGCCAACGTCCTGACTGTC. Amino acids: CASSFGMSSGANVLTV.

This clonotype showed up just a few times. V gene TRBV5-1 combines with J gene TRBJ2-5, with unresolved D. Germline V gene lookup returns CDR1 SGHRS and CDR2 YFSETQ. Between the trimmed V and J ends, which lost 4 bases and 5 bases, there was a span of 15 bases. This CDR3 contains 14 residues. Here the CDR3 reads CASSTENQGETQYF. As DNA, the CDR3 is TGCGCCAGCAGCACAGAGAACCAAGGGGAGACCCAGTACTTC.